Below are 9 T cell receptor beta chains sequenced from a single sample in a study of T cells in Graves' hyperthyroidism and ophthalmopathy. RNA transcripts gave rise to amplified TCR beta CDR3 regions. Using the HTBI primer set, a first-round RT-PCR was run on the TCR CDR3. One entry per CDR3 protein results from TCRdb running MiXCR on the multiplex PCR reads. The sample gives a few hundred thousand distinct CDR3 sequences, around 45% of which show up once; around 8% is in the top ten. Specimen: peripheral blood or thyroid tissue (not recorded which). Source of these receptors: a woman younger than 30 with Graves' hyperthyroidism.

There are many counts of this clonotype. V gene TRBV7-2 combines with J gene TRBJ1-3; a weak D match, TRBD1 (6 bases). Trimming removed 5 bases from V and 0 bases from J, with 11 bases in between. The CDR3 is 15 amino acids. From germline, CDR1 is SGHTA and CDR2 FQGNSA. The CDR3 region has the DNA TGTGCCAGCAGCATCACAGGGAACTCTGGAAACACCATATATTTT. It specifies CASSITGNSGNTIYF.

The chain couples TRBV15 to TRBJ2-1; 12 nucleotides match TRBD2. Trimming at V came to 4 bases and at J to 6 bases, leaving 4 bases not matched to a gene. The CDR3 consists of 15 residues. The germline CDR1 and CDR2 sequences are LNHNV and YYDKDF (reference sequence). CDR3 in amino acids: CATSNRLAGANEQFF. The CDR3 bases are TGTGCCACCAGCAACAGACTAGCGGGAGCCAATGAGCAGTTCTTC.

The chain carries TRBV12-3 or TRBV12-4 and TRBJ1-5; D is perhaps TRBD1 (5 bases). Trimming stripped 0 bases from V and 11 bases from J, with 11 bases between. CDR3 length: 13 amino acids. CDR3 coding DNA: TGTGCCAGCAGTTTAGCAGGGGAAGAGACCCAGCATTTT. Its translation is CASSLAGEETQHF.

This clonotype occurred many times. The chain has TRBV20-1 and TRBJ2-7; D perhaps matches TRBD1 (6 bases). Germline V CDR1 and CDR2: DFQATT, SNEGSKA (reference sequence). Trimming removed 5 bases at V and 2 bases at J, with 16 bases between. This CDR3 comprises 14 residues. The CDR3 bases are TGCAGTGCTGCCGCCAGGGGTCCTACCTACGAGCAGTACTTC. This encodes CSAAARGPTYEQYF.

This clonotype was recorded at least ten times. The rearrangement links TRBV10-3 to TRBJ2-7, with 7 positions matching TRBD2. The V segment lost 6 bases and the J segment 3 bases; nucleotides outside the gene matches: 8. This CDR3 spans 14 amino acids. Germline loops: CDR1 ENHRY, CDR2 SYGVKD. The CDR3 region is CAIRQTSTNYEQYF. CDR3 bases: TGTGCCATCAGACAGACTAGCACAAACTACGAGCAGTACTTC.

This clonotype occurred once. V gene TRBV19 combines with J gene TRBJ1-6; weak D call: TRBD1 (5 bases). The ends were cut back, 3 bases at V and 13 bases at J, with 16 bases in the middle. Germline V gene lookup returns CDR1 LNHDA and CDR2 SQIVND (reference sequence). This CDR3 contains 14 residues. The CDR3 protein is CASSIFNRNQPLHF. In nucleotides, the CDR3 is TGTGCCAGTAGTATCTTTAACAGGAATCAGCCCCTCCACTTT.

The chain uses TRBV10-3 and TRBJ2-7; D possibly corresponds to TRBD2 (6 bases). Germline CDR1 is ENHRY and CDR2 is SYGVKD. The CDR3 is made up of 15 amino acids. Trimming took off 6 bases at V and 7 bases at J, with 22 bases between the two ends. The CDR3 loop reads CAIRERVGVRDEQYF. CDR3 in DNA: TGTGCCATCAGGGAGCGGGTGGGAGTCCGGGATGAGCAGTACTTC.

The rearrangement uses TRBV7-2 and TRBJ2-1; no clear D. CDR3 length: 14 residues. Germline CDR1 reads SGHTA; CDR2 reads FQGNSA. Trimming took 0 bases from V and 4 from J, leaving 7 bases between them. CDR3 sequence reads: CASSLATSYNEQFF. The CDR3 nucleotides are TGTGCCAGCAGCTTAGCGACCTCTTACAATGAGCAGTTCTTC. The full variable domain, rest sourced from reference TRBV7-2 and TRBJ2-1, is GAGVSQSPSNKVTEKGKDVELRCDPISGHTALYWYRQSLGQGLEFLIYFQGNSAPDKSGLPSDRFSAERTGGSVSTLTIQRTQQEDSAVYLCASSLATSYNEQFFGPGTRLTVL.

The V call is TRBV12-3 or TRBV12-4, the J call TRBJ2-5; TRBD2 matches at 10 bases. There are 15 residues in the CDR3. J lost 2 bases, V lost 5 bases, and 5 bases had no gene match. CDR3 in DNA: TGTGCCAGCAGTGCTAGCGGGAGCACACAAGAGACCCAGTACTTC. This encodes CASSASGSTQETQYF.